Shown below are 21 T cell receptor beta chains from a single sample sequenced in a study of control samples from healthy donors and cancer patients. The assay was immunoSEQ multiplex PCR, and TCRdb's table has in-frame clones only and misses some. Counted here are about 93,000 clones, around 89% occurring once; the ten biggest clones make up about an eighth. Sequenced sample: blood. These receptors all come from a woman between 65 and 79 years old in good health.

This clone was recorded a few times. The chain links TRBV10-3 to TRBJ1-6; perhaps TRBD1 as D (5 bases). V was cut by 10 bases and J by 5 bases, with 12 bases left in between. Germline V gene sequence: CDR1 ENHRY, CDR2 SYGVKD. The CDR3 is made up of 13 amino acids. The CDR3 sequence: CATQGIDNSPLHF. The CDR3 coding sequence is TGTGCCACCCAGGGTATCGATAATTCACCCCTCCACTTT.

The CDR3 bases are TGTGCCAGCAGCAAACGGGACAGGGGGCCCAATGAGCAGTTCTTC. As protein: CASSKRDRGPNEQFF. The J gene is TRBJ2-1, the V gene TRBV7-8, with 12 bases matching TRBD1. Germline V gene data show CDR1 as SGHVS and CDR2 as FQNEAQ. V lost 5 bases, J lost 6 bases, and 5 bases stayed unmatched. This CDR3 is built from 15 residues.

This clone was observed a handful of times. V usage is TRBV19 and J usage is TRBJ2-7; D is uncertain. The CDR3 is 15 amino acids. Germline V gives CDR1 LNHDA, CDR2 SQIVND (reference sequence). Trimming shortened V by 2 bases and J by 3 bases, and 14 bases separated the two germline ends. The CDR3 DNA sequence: TGTGCCAGTAGTATAAGGTATGATCAATTCTACGAGCAGTACTTC. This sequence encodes CASSIRYDQFYEQYF.

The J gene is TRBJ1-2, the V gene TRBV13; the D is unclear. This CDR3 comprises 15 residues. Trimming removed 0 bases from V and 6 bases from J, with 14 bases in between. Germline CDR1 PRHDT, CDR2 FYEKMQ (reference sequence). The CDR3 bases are TGTGCCAGCAGCTTAGGCCGAGGGTTGGAGCATGGCTACACCTTC. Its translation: CASSLGRGLEHGYTF.

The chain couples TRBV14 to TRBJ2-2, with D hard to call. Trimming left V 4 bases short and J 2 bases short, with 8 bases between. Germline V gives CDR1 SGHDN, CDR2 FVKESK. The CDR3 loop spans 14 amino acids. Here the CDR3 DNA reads TGTGCCAGCAGCCTGATACGTAACACCGGGGAGCTGTTTTTT. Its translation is CASSLIRNTGELFF.

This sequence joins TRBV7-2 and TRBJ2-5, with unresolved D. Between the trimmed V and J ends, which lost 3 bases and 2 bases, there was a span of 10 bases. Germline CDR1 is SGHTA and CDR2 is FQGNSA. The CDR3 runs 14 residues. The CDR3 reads CASSFYGQQETQYF. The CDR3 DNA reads TGTGCCAGCAGCTTTTATGGGCAGCAAGAGACCCAGTACTTC.

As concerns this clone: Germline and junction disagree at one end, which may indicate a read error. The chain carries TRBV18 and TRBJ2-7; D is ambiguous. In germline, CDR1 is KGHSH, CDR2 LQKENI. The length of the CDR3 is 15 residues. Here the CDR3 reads CASSLQEGGDPWVCF. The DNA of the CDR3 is TGTGCCAGCTCACTCCAAGAAGGTGGGGATCCCTGGGTGTGCTTC.

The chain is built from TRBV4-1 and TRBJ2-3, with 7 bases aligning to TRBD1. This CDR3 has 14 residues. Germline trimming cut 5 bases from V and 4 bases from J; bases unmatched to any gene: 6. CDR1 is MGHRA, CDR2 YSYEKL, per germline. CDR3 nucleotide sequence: TGCGCCAGCAGCTTACAGGGGTGGGCAGATACGCAGTATTTT. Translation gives CASSLQGWADTQYF.

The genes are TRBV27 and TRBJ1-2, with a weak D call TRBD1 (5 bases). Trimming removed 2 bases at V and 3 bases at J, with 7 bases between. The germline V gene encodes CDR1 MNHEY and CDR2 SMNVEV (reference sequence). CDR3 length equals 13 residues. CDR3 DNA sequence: TGTGCCAGCAGTTTAGAGGGGTACTATGGCTACACCTTC. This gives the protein CASSLEGYYGYTF.

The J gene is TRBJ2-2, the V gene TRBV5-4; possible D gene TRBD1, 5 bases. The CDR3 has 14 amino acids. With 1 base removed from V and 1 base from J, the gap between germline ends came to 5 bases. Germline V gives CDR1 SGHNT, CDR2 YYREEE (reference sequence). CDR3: CASSLQGNTGELFF. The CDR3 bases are TGTGCCAGCAGCTTGCAGGGGAACACCGGGGAGCTGTTTTTT.

CDR3 coding DNA: TGTGCCAGCAGCTCGACAGCTAACTATGGCTACACCTTC. Protein: CASSSTANYGYTF. The rearrangement joins TRBV5-5 to TRBJ1-2, with D possibly matching TRBD1 (5 bases). The germline CDR1 and CDR2 sequences are SGHKS and YYEKEE (reference sequence). V was cut by 3 bases and J by 0 bases, with 6 bases left in between. The CDR3 contains 13 residues. Complete variable domain (other parts from reference TRBV5-5 and TRBJ1-2): DAGVTQSPTHLIKTRGQQVTLRCSPISGHKSVSWYQQVLGQGPQFIFQYYEKEERGRGNFPDRFSARQFPNYSSELNVNALLLGDSALYLCASSSTANYGYTFGSGTRLTVV.

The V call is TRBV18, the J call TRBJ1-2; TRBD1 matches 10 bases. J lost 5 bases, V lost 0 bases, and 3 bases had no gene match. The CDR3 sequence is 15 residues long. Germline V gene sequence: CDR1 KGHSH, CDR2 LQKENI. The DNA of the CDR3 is TGTGCCAGCTCACCACCGGGGACAGGGGTATATGGCTACACCTTC. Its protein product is CASSPPGTGVYGYTF.

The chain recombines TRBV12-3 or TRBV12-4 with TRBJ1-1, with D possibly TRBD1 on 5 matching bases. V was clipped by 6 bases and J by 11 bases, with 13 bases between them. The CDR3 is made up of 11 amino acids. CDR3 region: CASSHRDSAFF. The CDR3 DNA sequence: TGTGCCAGCAGCCACCGGGACTCCGCTTTCTTT.

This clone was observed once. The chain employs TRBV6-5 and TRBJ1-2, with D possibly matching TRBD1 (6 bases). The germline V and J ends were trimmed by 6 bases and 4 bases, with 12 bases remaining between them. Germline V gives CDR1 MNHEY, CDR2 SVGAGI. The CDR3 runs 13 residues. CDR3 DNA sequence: TGTGCCAGCAGCACCACAGGGCGCTATGGCTACACCTTC. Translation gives CASSTTGRYGYTF.

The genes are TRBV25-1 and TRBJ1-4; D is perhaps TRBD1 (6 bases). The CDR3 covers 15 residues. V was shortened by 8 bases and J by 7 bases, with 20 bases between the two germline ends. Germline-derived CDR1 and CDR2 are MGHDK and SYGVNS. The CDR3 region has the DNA TGTGCCAGCCGGGGGGCAGTCAGGGCGGGTGAAAAACTGTTTTTT. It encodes CASRGAVRAGEKLFF.

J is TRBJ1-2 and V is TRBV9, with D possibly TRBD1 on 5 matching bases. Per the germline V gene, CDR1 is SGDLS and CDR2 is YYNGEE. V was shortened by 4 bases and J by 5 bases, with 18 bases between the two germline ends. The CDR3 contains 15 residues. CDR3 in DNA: TGTGCCAGCAGCCCGGGACCGCTAGCTGAGTATGGCTACACCTTC. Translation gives CASSPGPLAEYGYTF.

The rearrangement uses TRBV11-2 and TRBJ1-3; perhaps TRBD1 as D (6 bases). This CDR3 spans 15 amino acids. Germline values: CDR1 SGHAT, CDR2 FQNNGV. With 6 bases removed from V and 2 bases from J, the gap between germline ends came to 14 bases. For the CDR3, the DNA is TGTGCCAGCAGGGCCTCGGGGGGCCCTGGAAACACCATATATTTT. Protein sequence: CASRASGGPGNTIYF.

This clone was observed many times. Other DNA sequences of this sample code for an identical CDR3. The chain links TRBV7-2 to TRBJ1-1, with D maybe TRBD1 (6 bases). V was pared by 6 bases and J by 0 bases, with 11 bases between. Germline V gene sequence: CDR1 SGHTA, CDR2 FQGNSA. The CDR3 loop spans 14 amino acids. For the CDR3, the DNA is TGTGCCAGCAGACCACAGGGCATGAACACTGAAGCTTTCTTT. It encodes CASRPQGMNTEAFF. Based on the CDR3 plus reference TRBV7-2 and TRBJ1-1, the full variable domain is GAGVSQSPSNKVTEKGKDVELRCDPISGHTALYWYRQSLGQGLEFLIYFQGNSAPDKSGLPSDRFSAERTGGSVSTLTIQRTQQEDSAVYLCASRPQGMNTEAFFGQGTRLTVV.

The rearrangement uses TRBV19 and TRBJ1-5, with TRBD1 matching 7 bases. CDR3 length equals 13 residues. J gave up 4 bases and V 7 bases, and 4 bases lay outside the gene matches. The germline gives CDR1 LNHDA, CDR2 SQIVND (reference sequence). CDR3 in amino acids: CASNGDRNQPQHF. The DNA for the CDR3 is TGTGCCAGTAATGGGGACAGAAATCAGCCCCAGCATTTT.

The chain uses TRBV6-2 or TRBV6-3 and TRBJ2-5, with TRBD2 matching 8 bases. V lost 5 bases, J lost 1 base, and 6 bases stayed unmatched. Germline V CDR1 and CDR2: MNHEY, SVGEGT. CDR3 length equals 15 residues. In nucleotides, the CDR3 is TGTGCCAGCAGTACCCCTACTAGCGGCCAAGAGACCCAGTACTTC. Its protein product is CASSTPTSGQETQYF.

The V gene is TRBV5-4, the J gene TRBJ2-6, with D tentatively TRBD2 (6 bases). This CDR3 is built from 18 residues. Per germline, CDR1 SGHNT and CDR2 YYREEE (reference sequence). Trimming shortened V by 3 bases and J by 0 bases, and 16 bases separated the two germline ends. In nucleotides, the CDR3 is TGTGCCAGCAGCTCTGGGACTTTCTCAAGCTCTGGGGCCAACGTCCTGACTTTC. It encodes CASSSGTFSSSGANVLTF.